This T cell receptor beta chain stems from a study of cytomegalovirus exposure and HLA in healthy donors. The study ran its PCR with 60 Vbeta and 13 Jbeta primers. The data were produced by immunoSEQ multiplex PCR, yet TCRdb's version contains in-frame clones alone and is incomplete. The sample yields around 200,000 clones, approximately 85% seen once. Remarks on this clone: Its specificity is unknown.

Study results and limitations: Using the classifier, cytomegalovirus status was reportedly diagnosed with high specificity and sensitivity.

Germline V gives CDR1 SGHVS, CDR2 FNYEAQ. The ends lost 5 bases at V and 6 bases at J; junction bases unmatched: 12. The CDR3 is made up of 15 amino acids. The chain couples TRBV7-6 to TRBJ1-2; 7 bases agree with TRBD1. This receptor was taken from a woman in her 50s in good health and CMV-seronegative. Sequenced sample: PBMCs. CDR3 sequence reads: CASSPTGVVQDGYTF. CDR3 in DNA: TGTGCCAGCAGCCCCACAGGGGTTGTGCAGGATGGCTACACCTTC.